Listed here are 14 T cell receptor beta chains from one sample, sequenced in a study of T cell changes during pregnancy in multiple sclerosis. Sequencing was performed with immunoSEQ multiplex PCR; in TCRdb, only in-frame clones are kept and a portion is missing. The sample records 38,000 or so clones, about 93% being singletons. This material consisted of CD4+ T cells from peripheral blood mononuclear cells, taken in the third trimester of pregnancy. Receptor source: a female donor with multiple sclerosis, enrolled in a pregnancy study.

A single count supports this clone. V usage is TRBV7-2 and J usage is TRBJ1-5; D not certain. CDR1 is SGHTA, CDR2 FQGNSA, per germline. V lost 0 bases and J lost 4, with 4 bases in between. The CDR3 loop spans 13 amino acids. CDR3 residues: CASSLALNQPQHF. In nucleotides, the CDR3 is TGTGCCAGCAGCTTAGCCCTGAATCAGCCCCAGCATTTT.

The J gene is TRBJ2-1, the V gene TRBV6-1, with 7 bases aligning to TRBD2. There are 15 residues in the CDR3. Germline V gene lookup returns CDR1 MNHNS and CDR2 SASEGT. The junction had 6 bases not matched to a gene; V was cut back by 5 bases and J by 2 bases. Here the CDR3 DNA reads TGTGCCAGCAGTAGAGTAGCGGGCGCCTACAATGAGCAGTTCTTC. Protein sequence: CASSRVAGAYNEQFF.

This clone has a handful of counts. This chain joins TRBV9 and TRBJ2-3; TRBD2 aligns across 7 bases. Losses at the gene ends were 0 bases for V and 4 bases for J; bases not matched to a gene: 5. This CDR3 is 15 amino acids long. Germline assignment: CDR1 SGDLS and CDR2 YYNGEE. The CDR3 DNA is TGTGCCAGCAGCGTAGTTGGCGGGAGTTCAGATACGCAGTATTTT. Protein product: CASSVVGGSSDTQYF. Together with reference TRBV9 and TRBJ2-3, the CDR3 gives the full variable domain: DSGVTQTPKHLITATGQRVTLRCSPRSGDLSVYWYQQSLDQGLQFLIQYYNGEERAKGNILERFSAQQFPDLHSELNLSSLELGDSALYFCASSVVGGSSDTQYFGPGTRLTVL.

The CDR3 DNA sequence: TGTGCCAGCAGTTCCGTGGTCGCTGGTCAGGGGCAAGAGACCCAGTACTTC. It yields the protein CASSSVVAGQGQETQYF. J is TRBJ2-5 and V is TRBV5-4; TRBD1 might be the D (6 bases). V lost 5 bases, J lost 2 bases, and 22 bases lay in between. CDR1 and CDR2 (germline): SGHNT, YYREEE (reference sequence). The CDR3 length is 17 residues.

This sequence joins TRBV27 and TRBJ2-7; 10 bases line up with TRBD1. Looked up from germline, CDR1 is MNHEY and CDR2 is SMNVEV (reference sequence). The CDR3 consists of 14 residues. V dropped 6 bases and J dropped 1; count of bases not matched to a gene: 3. CDR3 loop: CASRGDRGSYEQYF. For the CDR3, the DNA is TGTGCCAGCAGGGGGGACAGGGGTTCCTACGAGCAGTACTTC.

This clone has a single count. V and J are TRBV30 and TRBJ2-3; perhaps TRBD1 as D (6 bases). Trimming left V 8 bases short and J 3 bases short, with 18 bases between. Per the germline V gene, CDR1 is GTSNPN and CDR2 is SVGIG (reference sequence). This CDR3 comprises 14 residues. The CDR3 spells CAHTPLTGTDTQYF. As DNA, the CDR3 is TGTGCCCATACACCGCTGACAGGAACAGATACGCAGTATTTT.

This chain links TRBV6-5 with TRBJ2-5; TRBD1 agrees at 7 bases. The J segment lost 4 bases and the V segment lost 6 bases, leaving 11 bases of the junction unmatched. CDR1 MNHEY and CDR2 SVGAGI come from the germline V gene. CDR3 length: 15 residues. In DNA form, the CDR3 reads TGTGCCAGCAGACCCGACAGGGTATGGACAGAGACCCAGTACTTC. This gives the protein CASRPDRVWTETQYF.

The sample holds a few counts of this clone. V is TRBV19 and J is TRBJ2-7, with 12 positions matching TRBD1. V trimming: 6 bases; J trimming: 6 bases; junction bases outside the gene matches: 9. CDR3 length: 15 residues. Germline CDR1 and CDR2: LNHDA and SQIVND (reference sequence). Here the CDR3 DNA reads TGTGCCAGTAGAACCGGGACAGGGGGCCGGAGCGAGCAGTACTTC. Translating gives CASRTGTGGRSEQYF.

The chain combines TRBV21-1 with TRBJ2-2; TRBD2 reflects the table's D call only, with no check against the DNA. TRBV21-1 is a listed pseudogene. This CDR3 is built from 23 residues. The CDR3 sequence: CASSKCPGTRVETGMANTGELFF. The CDR3 nucleotides read TGTGCCAGCAGCAAATGCCCCGGGACTCGAGTTGAGACTGGGATGGCGAACACCGGGGAGCTGTTTTTT.

This chain uses TRBV5-5 with TRBJ2-2, with 9 nucleotides matching TRBD2. Germline V lookup: CDR1 SGHKS, CDR2 YYEKEE (reference sequence). The V gene end was trimmed by 3 bases and the J gene end by 5 bases; junction bases not matched to a gene: 8. The CDR3 contains 16 residues. Written as DNA, the CDR3 is TGTGCCAGCAGCTCCCGCGGGGGGGCAGCAACCGGGGAGCTGTTTTTT. The encoded protein is CASSSRGGAATGELFF.

The chain is built from TRBV9 and TRBJ2-6; 7 bases line up with TRBD2. The CDR3 has 16 amino acids. Germline trimming cut 7 bases from V and 0 bases from J; bases unmatched to any gene: 7. The germline V gene encodes CDR1 SGDLS and CDR2 YYNGEE. CDR3 DNA: TGTGCCAGCGGAGCGGGACTGAGCTCTGGGGCCAACGTCCTGACTTTC. Translation: CASGAGLSSGANVLTF. Looking up the rest from reference TRBV9 and TRBJ2-6 gives the full variable domain: DSGVTQTPKHLITATGQRVTLRCSPRSGDLSVYWYQQSLDQGLQFLIQYYNGEERAKGNILERFSAQQFPDLHSELNLSSLELGDSALYFCASGAGLSSGANVLTFGAGSRLTVL.

This clone has just a few counts. The V call is TRBV29-1, the J call TRBJ2-1, with 8 nucleotides matching TRBD2. Germline V gives CDR1 SQVTM, CDR2 ANQGSEA. The ends lost 4 bases at V and 8 bases at J; junction bases unmatched: 13. The CDR3 covers 15 residues. The CDR3 DNA reads as TGCAGCGTTGCGTCCTCGAGCGGGAGTAGGGATGAGCAGTTCTTC. Protein sequence: CSVASSSGSRDEQFF.

The rearrangement joins TRBV19 to TRBJ1-1; 8 positions agree with TRBD1. This CDR3 comprises 15 residues. The trim removed 2 bases at V and 1 base at J, leaving 3 bases unmatched. Looked up from germline, CDR1 is LNHDA and CDR2 is SQIVND (reference sequence). The CDR3 DNA follows: TGTGCCAGTAGTATATCTGGGACAGGGAACACTGAAGCTTTCTTT. It is translated as CASSISGTGNTEAFF.

This chain uses TRBV7-2 with TRBJ2-1, with TRBD1 as a possible D gene (5 bases). The CDR3 totals 12 residues. From germline, CDR1 is SGHTA and CDR2 FQGNSA. V was clipped by 3 bases and J by 16 bases, with 16 bases between them. CDR3 residues: CASSFSDIAYFF. CDR3 bases: TGTGCCAGCAGCTTTTCGGACATAGCCTACTTCTTC.